This T cell receptor beta chain was recorded in a study of early stage breast cancer tumors. The table came from immunoSEQ multiplex PCR; TCRdb's copy has only in-frame clones and leaves some out. The table has 50,000 to 65,000 clones, 80% to 95% seen once. The sequence was obtained from a person between 70 and 80 years old with breast cancer. Sequenced: blood.

CDR3 nucleotides: TGTGCCAGCAGCTTAGGCGGGAGGGCTGACTACGAGCAGTACTTC. Translation: CASSLGGRADYEQYF. The genes are TRBV5-5 and TRBJ2-7, with 9 bases that match TRBD2. The CDR3 spans 15 residues. Germline V gene data show CDR1 as SGHKS and CDR2 as YYEKEE (reference sequence). V trimming: 2 bases; J trimming: 3 bases; junction bases outside the gene matches: 6.